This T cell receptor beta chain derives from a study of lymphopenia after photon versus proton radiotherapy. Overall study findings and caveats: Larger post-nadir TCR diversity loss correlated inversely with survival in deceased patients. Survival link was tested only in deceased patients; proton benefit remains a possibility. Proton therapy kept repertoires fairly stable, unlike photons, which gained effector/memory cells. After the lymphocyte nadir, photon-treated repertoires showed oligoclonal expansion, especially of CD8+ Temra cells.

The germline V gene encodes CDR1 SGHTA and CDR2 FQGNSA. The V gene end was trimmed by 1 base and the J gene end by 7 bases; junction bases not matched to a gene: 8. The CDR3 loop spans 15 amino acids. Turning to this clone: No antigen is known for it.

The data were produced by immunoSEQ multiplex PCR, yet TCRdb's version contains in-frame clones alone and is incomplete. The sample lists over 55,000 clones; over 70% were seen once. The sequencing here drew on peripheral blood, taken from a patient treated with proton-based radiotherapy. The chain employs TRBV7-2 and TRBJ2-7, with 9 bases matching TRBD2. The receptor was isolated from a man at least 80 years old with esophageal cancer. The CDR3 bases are TGTGCCAGCAGCTTAGGGAGCGGGGGGCAGTATGAGCAGTACTTC. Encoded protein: CASSLGSGGQYEQYF.